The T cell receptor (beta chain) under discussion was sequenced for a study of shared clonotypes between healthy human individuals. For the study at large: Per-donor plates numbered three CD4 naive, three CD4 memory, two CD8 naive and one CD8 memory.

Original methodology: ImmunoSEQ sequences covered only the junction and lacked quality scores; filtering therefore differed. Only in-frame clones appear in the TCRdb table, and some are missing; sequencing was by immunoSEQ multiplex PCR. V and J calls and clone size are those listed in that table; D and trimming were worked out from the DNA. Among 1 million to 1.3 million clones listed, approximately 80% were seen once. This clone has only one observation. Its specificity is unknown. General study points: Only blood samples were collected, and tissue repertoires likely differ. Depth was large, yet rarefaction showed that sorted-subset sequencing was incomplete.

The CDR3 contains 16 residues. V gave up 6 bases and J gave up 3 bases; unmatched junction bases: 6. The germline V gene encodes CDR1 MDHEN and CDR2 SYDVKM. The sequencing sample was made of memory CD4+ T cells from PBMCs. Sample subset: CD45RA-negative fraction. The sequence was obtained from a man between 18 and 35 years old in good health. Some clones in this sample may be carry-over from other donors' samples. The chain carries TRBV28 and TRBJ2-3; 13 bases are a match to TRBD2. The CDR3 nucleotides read TGTGCCAGCAGCACACTAGCGGGAGGGGGGACAGATACGCAGTATTTT. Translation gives CASSTLAGGGTDTQYF.